A selection of T cell receptor beta chains follows, all from one sample in a study of blood T cell repertoires in COVID-19. Using immunoSEQ multiplex PCR, the repertoire was profiled, and TCRdb retains in-frame clones only, with some absent. Among 150,000 to 200,000 clones listed, around nine tenths were seen once. The sequencing sample was made of peripheral blood. The receptors were gathered from a man in his 70s with active or convalescent COVID-19. Each CDR3 is given with its conserved first and last residue. A D gene is named only where the DNA matches it firmly. Clone size is shown for a subset of rows, as once, few, many or a class of expanded clone.

cdr3_aa,cdr3_nt,clone_size,v_call,j_call,d_call
CASGRAGRTGELFF,TGTGCCAGCGGGCGGGCGGGACGAACCGGGGAGCTGTTTTTT,-,TRBV6-6,TRBJ2-2,-
CASSSRLAGGPYNEQFF,TGTGCCAGCAGCTCCCGGCTAGCGGGGGGGCCCTACAATGAGCAGTTCTTC,-,TRBV11-2,TRBJ2-1,TRBD2
CAWSLIRSTDTQYF,TGTGCCTGGAGTCTGATCAGAAGCACAGATACGCAGTATTTT,-,TRBV30,TRBJ2-3,-
CAISLKTNEKLFF,TGTGCCATCAGCCTAAAAACTAATGAAAAACTGTTTTTT,-,TRBV10-3,TRBJ1-4,-
CASSRKARDRGPNTEAFF,TGTGCCAGCAGCCGAAAGGCCCGGGACAGGGGGCCTAACACTGAAGCTTTCTTT,-,TRBV13,TRBJ1-1,TRBD1
CASNPHQTSGSLTDTQYF,TGTGCAAGCAACCCCCACCAGACTAGCGGGAGTCTCACAGATACGCAGTATTTT,-,TRBV2,TRBJ2-3,TRBD2
CASTIGGGETNYNEQFF,TGTGCCAGCACAATTGGCGGGGGGGAAACGAACTACAATGAGCAGTTCTTC,-,TRBV6-7,TRBJ2-1,TRBD2
CASSWGQSSGANVLTF,TGTGCCAGCAGTTGGGGGCAGAGCTCTGGGGCCAACGTCCTGACTTTC,-,TRBV28,TRBJ2-6,-
CASGELTGLGETQYF,TGTGCCAGCGGAGAATTGACAGGGTTAGGGGAGACCCAGTACTTC,-,TRBV7-9,TRBJ2-5,TRBD1
CASSLFSVQGGEKLFF,TGTGCCAGCAGCTTGTTTTCGGTACAGGGGGGTGAAAAACTGTTTTTT,-,TRBV5-5,TRBJ1-4,TRBD1
CASSPLLGTQYF,TGTGCCAGCAGCCCCCTGCTAGGGACCCAGTACTTC,-,TRBV6-2/TRBV6-3,TRBJ2-5,-
CASSLGTSGRAVSPNEQFF,TGTGCCAGCAGCCTCGGGACTAGCGGGAGGGCCGTCTCCCCCAATGAGCAGTTCTTC,-,TRBV5-4,TRBJ2-1,TRBD2
CASSESQGGQPQHF,TGCGCCAGCAGTGAGTCCCAGGGTGGACAGCCCCAGCATTTT,-,TRBV10-2,TRBJ1-5,-
CAVGLRGSGELFF,TGTGCCGTAGGGTTGCGGGGGTCCGGGGAGCTGTTTTTT,-,TRBV6-5,TRBJ2-2,TRBD2
CASSESLPRDYEQYF,TGCGCCAGCAGTGAGAGCCTTCCTCGGGACTACGAGCAGTACTTC,once,TRBV10-2,TRBJ2-7,-
CASSLGQGAFNEQFF,TGTGCCAGCAGCTTAGGACAGGGGGCGTTCAATGAGCAGTTCTTC,-,TRBV7-2,TRBJ2-1,TRBD1
CAAQGPGAEAFF,TGCGCAGCACAGGGACCCGGCGCTGAAGCTTTCTTT,-,TRBV10-2,TRBJ1-1,-
CASTPGSGRQYF,TGTGCCAGCACCCCGGGAAGTGGAAGGCAGTACTTC,-,TRBV6-6,TRBJ2-7,-
CASSTPADSALYSNQPQHF,TGTGCCAGCAGCACACCTGCCGACAGTGCACTGTATAGCAATCAGCCCCAGCATTTT,-,TRBV28,TRBJ1-5,-
CASSLVGTSGSRETQYF,TGTGCCAGCAGCTTAGTTGGGACTAGCGGGAGCCGGGAGACCCAGTACTTC,-,TRBV7-6,TRBJ2-5,TRBD2
CASSADRDQADTQYF,TGCGCCAGCAGCGCTGACAGGGATCAGGCAGATACGCAGTATTTT,-,TRBV5-1,TRBJ2-3,TRBD1
CASSQVASGGATHEQFF,TGCGCCAGCAGCCAAGTCGCTAGCGGGGGGGCCACCCATGAGCAGTTCTTC,once,TRBV4-3,TRBJ2-1,TRBD2
CASRQGSQGYTF,TGTGCCAGCAGACAGGGATCACAGGGCTACACCTTC,-,TRBV18,TRBJ1-2,TRBD1
CASSPISGAAYNEQFF,TGTGCCAGCTCACCCATAAGCGGGGCGGCCTACAATGAGCAGTTCTTC,-,TRBV18,TRBJ2-1,TRBD2
CASSPERVPYRGQPQHF,TGTGCCAGCAGCCCGGAGAGGGTGCCATATCGAGGTCAGCCCCAGCATTTT,-,TRBV7-2,TRBJ1-5,-
CASSQEGGRGLGDTQYF,TGCGCCAGCAGCCAAGAGGGGGGCAGGGGGCTCGGAGATACGCAGTATTTT,-,TRBV4-3,TRBJ2-3,TRBD1
CASSYTPGEQYF,TGTGCCAGCAGCTACACCCCGGGCGAGCAGTACTTC,once,TRBV7-9,TRBJ2-7,-
CASSLIGSNEQFF,TGTGCCAGCAGCCTAATAGGGAGCAATGAGCAGTTCTTC,-,TRBV3-1/TRBV3-2,TRBJ2-1,-
CASSQRGPGQNTEAFF,TGCGCCAGCAGTCAACGCGGACCGGGACAGAACACTGAAGCTTTCTTT,-,TRBV23-1,TRBJ1-1,-
CASRPSGSETQYF,TGTGCCAGCAGACCTAGCGGGTCGGAGACCCAGTACTTC,-,TRBV12-3/TRBV12-4,TRBJ2-5,TRBD2
CASSIGEFQPQHF,TGTGCCAGTAGTATTGGTGAGTTCCAGCCCCAGCATTTT,-,TRBV19,TRBJ1-5,-
CSVERGIGTDTQYF,TGCAGCGTTGAAAGGGGAATCGGAACAGATACGCAGTATTTT,-,TRBV29-1,TRBJ2-3,-
CASSQVGKEAFF,TGTGCCAGCAGCCAAGTCGGTAAGGAAGCTTTCTTT,once,TRBV7-9,TRBJ1-1,-
CASRASGNTIYF,TGTGCCAGTAGAGCGTCTGGAAACACCATATATTTT,once,TRBV19,TRBJ1-3,-
CASKGQGNTGELFF,TGTGCCAGTAAAGGACAGGGGAACACCGGGGAGCTGTTTTTT,once,TRBV19,TRBJ2-2,TRBD1
CASSLGEAGDNGLFF,TGTGCCAGCAGCTTGGGGGAAGCAGGGGACAACGGACTGTTTTTT,once,TRBV5-4,TRBJ1-4,-
CASSLMAENTEAFF,TGTGCCAGCAGCCTCATGGCGGAGAACACTGAAGCTTTCTTT,-,TRBV9,TRBJ1-1,-
CASSFPGSGNTIYF,TGTGCCAGCAGCTTTCCGGGCTCTGGAAACACCATATATTTT,-,TRBV7-6,TRBJ1-3,-
CASSVAQRGFGEQFF,TGTGCCAGCAGCGTAGCCCAGCGGGGGTTTGGTGAGCAGTTCTTC,-,TRBV9,TRBJ2-1,TRBD2
CASLIWGSGNQPQHF,-,-,TRBV21-1,TRBJ1-5,-
CAISQAPSGYTF,TGTGCCATCAGTCAGGCCCCGAGTGGCTACACCTTC,-,TRBV10-3,TRBJ1-2,-
CASSLGQEDGYTF,TGTGCCAGCAGCCTAGGACAGGAGGATGGCTACACCTTC,-,TRBV7-2,TRBJ1-2,TRBD1